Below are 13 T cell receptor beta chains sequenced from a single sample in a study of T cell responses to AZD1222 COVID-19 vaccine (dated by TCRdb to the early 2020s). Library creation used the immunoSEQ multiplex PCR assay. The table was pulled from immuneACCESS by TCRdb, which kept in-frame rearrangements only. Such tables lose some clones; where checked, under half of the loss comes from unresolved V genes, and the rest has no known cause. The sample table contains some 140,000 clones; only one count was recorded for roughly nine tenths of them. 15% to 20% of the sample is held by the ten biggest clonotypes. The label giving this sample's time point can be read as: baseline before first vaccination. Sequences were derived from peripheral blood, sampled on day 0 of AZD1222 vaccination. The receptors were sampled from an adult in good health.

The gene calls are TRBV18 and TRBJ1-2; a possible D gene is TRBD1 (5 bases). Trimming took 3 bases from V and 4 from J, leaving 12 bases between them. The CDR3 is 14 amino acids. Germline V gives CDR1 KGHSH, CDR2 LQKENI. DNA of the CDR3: TGTGCCAGCTCACCGGAGGGGTCGGGCTATGGCTACACCTTC. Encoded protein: CASSPEGSGYGYTF.

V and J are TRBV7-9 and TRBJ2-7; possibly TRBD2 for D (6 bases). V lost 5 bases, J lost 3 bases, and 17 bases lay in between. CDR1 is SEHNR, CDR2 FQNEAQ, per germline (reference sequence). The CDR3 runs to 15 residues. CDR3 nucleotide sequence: TGTGCCAGCAGCAACACCGCGGGAACAGTCTACGAGCAGTACTTC. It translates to CASSNTAGTVYEQYF.

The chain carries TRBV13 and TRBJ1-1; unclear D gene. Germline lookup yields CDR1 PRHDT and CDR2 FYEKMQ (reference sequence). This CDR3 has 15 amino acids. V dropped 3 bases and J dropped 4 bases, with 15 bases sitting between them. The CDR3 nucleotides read TGTGCCAGCAGCTTTCAGCAGCTTTACCCCACTGAAGCTTTCTTT. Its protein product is CASSFQQLYPTEAFF.

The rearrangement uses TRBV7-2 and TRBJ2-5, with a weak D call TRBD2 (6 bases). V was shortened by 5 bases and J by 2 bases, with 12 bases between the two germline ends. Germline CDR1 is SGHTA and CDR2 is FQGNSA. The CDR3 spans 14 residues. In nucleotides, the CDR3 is TGTGCCAGCAGCCTCGGGGGAGCACAAGAGACCCAGTACTTC. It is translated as CASSLGGAQETQYF.

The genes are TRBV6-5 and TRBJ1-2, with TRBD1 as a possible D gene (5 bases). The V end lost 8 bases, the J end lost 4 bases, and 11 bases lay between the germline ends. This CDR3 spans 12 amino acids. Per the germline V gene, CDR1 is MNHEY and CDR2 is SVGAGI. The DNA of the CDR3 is TGTGCCAGCGGGACTTTTGGCTATGGCTACACCTTC. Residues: CASGTFGYGYTF.

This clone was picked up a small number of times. CDR3 in amino acids: CASSQDDVGTEAFF. The CDR3 nucleotides read TGTGCCAGCAGCCAAGACGACGTGGGCACTGAAGCTTTCTTT. This chain uses TRBV3-1 (or the pseudogene TRBV3-2) with TRBJ1-1; D not certain. The V and J ends lost 0 bases and 4 bases respectively, with 9 bases between them. Germline V gene sequence: CDR1 LGHDT, CDR2 YNNKEL (reference sequence). CDR3 size: 14 residues.

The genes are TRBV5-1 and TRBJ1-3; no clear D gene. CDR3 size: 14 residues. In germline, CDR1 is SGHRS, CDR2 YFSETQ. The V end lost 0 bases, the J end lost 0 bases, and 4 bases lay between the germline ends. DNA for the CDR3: TGCGCCAGCAGCTTGGCCGGCTCTGGAAACACCATATATTTT. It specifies CASSLAGSGNTIYF. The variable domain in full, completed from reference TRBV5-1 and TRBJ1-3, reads KAGVTQTPRYLIKTRGQQVTLSCSPISGHRSVSWYQQTPGQGLQFLFEYFSETQRNKGNFPGRFSGRQFSNSRSEMNVSTLELGDSALYLCASSLAGSGNTIYFGEGSWLTVV.

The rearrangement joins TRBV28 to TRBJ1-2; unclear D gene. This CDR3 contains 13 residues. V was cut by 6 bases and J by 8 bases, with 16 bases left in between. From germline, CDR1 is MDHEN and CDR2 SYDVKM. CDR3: CASRRTLGYGYTF. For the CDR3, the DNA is TGTGCCAGCAGAAGGACCCTCGGGTACGGCTACACCTTC.

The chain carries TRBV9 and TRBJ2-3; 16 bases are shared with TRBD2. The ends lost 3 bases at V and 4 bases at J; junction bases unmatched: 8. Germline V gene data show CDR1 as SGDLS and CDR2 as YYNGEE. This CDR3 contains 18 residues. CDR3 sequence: CASSETGTSGGVADTQYF. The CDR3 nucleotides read TGTGCCAGCAGCGAAACAGGGACTAGCGGGGGGGTGGCAGATACGCAGTATTTT.

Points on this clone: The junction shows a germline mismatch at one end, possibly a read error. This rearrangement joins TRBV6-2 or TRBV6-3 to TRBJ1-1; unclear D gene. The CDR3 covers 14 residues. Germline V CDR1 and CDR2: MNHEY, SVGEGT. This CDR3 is CASTYSGPVNEAFF. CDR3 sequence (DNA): TGTGCCAGCACTTACAGCGGACCGGTCAATGAAGCTTTCTTT.

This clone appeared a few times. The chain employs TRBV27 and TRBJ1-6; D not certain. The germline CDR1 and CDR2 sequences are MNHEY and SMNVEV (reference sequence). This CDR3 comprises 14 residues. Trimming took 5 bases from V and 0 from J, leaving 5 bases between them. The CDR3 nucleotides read TGTGCCAGCAGTCCAAGCTCCTATAATTCACCCCTCCACTTT. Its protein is CASSPSSYNSPLHF.

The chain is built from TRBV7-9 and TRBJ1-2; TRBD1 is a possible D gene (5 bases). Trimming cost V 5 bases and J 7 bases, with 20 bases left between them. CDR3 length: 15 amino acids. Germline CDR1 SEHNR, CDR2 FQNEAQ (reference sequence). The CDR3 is CASSPPWGDLGGYTF. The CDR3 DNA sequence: TGTGCCAGCAGCCCACCTTGGGGGGACCTCGGTGGCTACACCTTC.

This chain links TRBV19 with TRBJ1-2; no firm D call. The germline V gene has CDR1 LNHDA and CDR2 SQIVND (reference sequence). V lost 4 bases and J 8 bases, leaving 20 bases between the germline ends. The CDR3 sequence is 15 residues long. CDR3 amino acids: CASSTRPLTSGGYTF. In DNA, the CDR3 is TGTGCCAGTAGTACCCGGCCACTCACCAGTGGAGGCTACACCTTC.